The 18 T cell receptor beta chains in this list originate from one sample, sequenced in a study of CD8 T cells in ankylosing spondylitis. TCRdb re-derived calls from the 5' RACE reads in MiXCR, one entry per CDR3 protein. The sample records 300,000 to 400,000 distinct CDR3 sequences, roughly 14% being singletons. Source material: blood, either unsorted or a sorted T cell fraction (not recorded which). These receptors were taken from a male donor with ankylosing spondylitis or in good health (not recorded which).

This clonotype was counted only a few times. The V call is TRBV29-1, the J call TRBJ1-3; no definite D call. CDR3 length: 12 residues. The germline CDR1 and CDR2 sequences are SQVTM and ANQGSEA. Trimming pared 5 bases from V and 0 bases from J, leaving 5 bases between. The CDR3 nucleotides read TGCAGCGTTCGTGGCTCTGGAAACACCATATATTTT. It encodes CSVRGSGNTIYF.

This clonotype was recorded at least ten times. This rearrangement joins TRBV6-5 to TRBJ1-2; D remains ambiguous. Trimming pared 8 bases from V and 3 bases from J, leaving 10 bases between. This CDR3 region has 12 residues. Germline lookup yields CDR1 MNHEY and CDR2 SVGAGI. Here the CDR3 DNA reads TGTGCCAGCGGCCCTCGACACTATGGCTACACCTTC. Its translation: CASGPRHYGYTF.

This clonotype was observed at least ten times. This chain links TRBV5-1 with TRBJ2-7, with 9 bases matching TRBD2. Germline loops: CDR1 SGHRS, CDR2 YFSETQ. The CDR3 extends over 15 amino acids. Trimming took 0 bases from V and 1 from J; bases not matched to a gene: 2. The CDR3 region has the DNA TGCGCCAGCAGCTTGGGTAGCGGGAGTTCCTACGAGCAGTACTTC. Residues: CASSLGSGSSYEQYF. The full variable domain, with the rest looked up from reference TRBV5-1 and TRBJ2-7, is KAGVTQTPRYLIKTRGQQVTLSCSPISGHRSVSWYQQTPGQGLQFLFEYFSETQRNKGNFPGRFSGRQFSNSRSEMNVSTLELGDSALYLCASSLGSGSSYEQYFGPGTRLTVT.

The chain couples TRBV20-1 to TRBJ2-1, with TRBD2 matching 13 bases. CDR1 is DFQATT and CDR2 is SNEGSKA in the germline V gene (reference sequence). The length of the CDR3 is 13 residues. Trimming took 5 bases from V and 9 from J; bases not matched to a gene: 4. CDR3: CSADRTSGGEQFF. Here the CDR3 DNA reads TGCAGTGCTGACAGGACTAGCGGGGGTGAGCAGTTCTTC.

The rearrangement uses TRBV12-3 or TRBV12-4 and TRBJ2-3, with TRBD1 as a possible D gene (6 bases). The CDR3 is 13 residues long. V lost 7 bases, J lost 11 bases, and 19 bases lay in between. CDR3 in amino acids: CASTNPGEKEQYF. CDR3 nucleotides: TGTGCCAGCACCAATCCAGGGGAAAAGGAGCAGTATTTT.

This clonotype was recorded at least ten times. The genes are TRBV7-2 and TRBJ2-3, with a possible D match to TRBD1 (6 bases). From germline, CDR1 is SGHTA and CDR2 FQGNSA. Trimming took 1 base from V and 6 from J, leaving 11 bases between them. CDR3 length: 14 amino acids. The CDR3 coding sequence is TGTGCCAGCAGCTTAGGTTCAGGGGATGATACGCAGTATTTT. Translated: CASSLGSGDDTQYF. Looking up the rest from reference TRBV7-2 and TRBJ2-3 gives the full variable domain: GAGVSQSPSNKVTEKGKDVELRCDPISGHTALYWYRQSLGQGLEFLIYFQGNSAPDKSGLPSDRFSAERTGGSVSTLTIQRTQQEDSAVYLCASSLGSGDDTQYFGPGTRLTVL.

Many counts were recorded for this clonotype. The rearrangement uses TRBV6-5 and TRBJ2-1; 8 bases map to TRBD2. The CDR3 runs to 17 residues. Germline V lookup: CDR1 MNHEY, CDR2 SVGAGI. Trimming at V came to 1 base and at J to 0 bases, leaving 5 bases not matched to a gene. The CDR3 DNA follows: TGTGCCAGCAGTTACTTTATAGCGGGGAGCTCCTACAATGAGCAGTTCTTC. Amino acids: CASSYFIAGSSYNEQFF.

Only a few counts were recorded for this clonotype. The genes are TRBV20-1 and TRBJ1-4; the D gene is possibly TRBD1 (5 bases). The CDR3 is 13 amino acids. Looked up from germline, CDR1 is DFQATT and CDR2 is SNEGSKA (reference sequence). The ends were cut back, 1 base at V and 14 bases at J, with 17 bases in the middle. The CDR3 DNA sequence: TGCAGTGCTAGAGGATCCGGGGACGATTACCTGTTTTTT. Translation: CSARGSGDDYLFF.

The chain links TRBV27 to TRBJ2-7; 7 bases are shared with TRBD1. Germline CDR1 is MNHEY and CDR2 is SMNVEV (reference sequence). The CDR3 contains 15 residues. Trimming removed 4 bases from V and 7 bases from J; junction bases left unmatched: 13. CDR3 DNA: TGTGCCAGCAGTTCCCGGGACAGTCTGTCTTTAGAGCAGTACTTC. Encoded protein: CASSSRDSLSLEQYF.

The rearrangement uses TRBV6-2 or TRBV6-3 and TRBJ2-7; D might be TRBD1 (6 bases). This CDR3 has 15 amino acids. Trimming removed 6 bases at V and 7 bases at J, with 22 bases between. Looked up from germline, CDR1 is MNHEY and CDR2 is SVGEGT. This chain's CDR3 is CASRPGQSPLGEQYF. The CDR3 DNA follows: TGTGCCAGCAGACCCGGACAGTCCCCCCTGGGGGAGCAGTACTTC.

The genes are TRBV25-1 and TRBJ2-7; a weak D match, TRBD2 (6 bases). This CDR3 is 12 amino acids long. Germline V lookup: CDR1 MGHDK, CDR2 SYGVNS. V shed 4 bases and J shed 9 bases, with 13 bases lying between them. This CDR3 reads CASSGILGRQYF. The CDR3 DNA reads as TGTGCCAGCAGTGGGATTCTCGGGAGGCAGTACTTC.

This rearrangement joins TRBV5-1 to TRBJ1-2, with D perhaps TRBD1 (6 bases). V lost 5 bases to trimming and J lost 6 bases, with 14 bases between them. The CDR3 is made up of 13 amino acids. Looked up from germline, CDR1 is SGHRS and CDR2 is YFSETQ. CDR3 sequence (DNA): TGCGCCAGCAGATCCACAGGGATACATGGCTACACCTTC. Amino acids: CASRSTGIHGYTF.

This clonotype was seen only a few times. V and J are TRBV20-1 and TRBJ2-7, with D possibly TRBD2 on 6 matching bases. CDR3 size: 12 residues. V lost 8 bases to trimming and J lost 4 bases, with 15 bases between them. Germline assignment: CDR1 DFQATT and CDR2 SNEGSKA (reference sequence). This CDR3 reads CSISGTAYEQYF. The CDR3 coding sequence is TGCAGTATCTCCGGGACTGCTTACGAGCAGTACTTC.

The chain is built from TRBV4-1 and TRBJ1-2; D may be TRBD1 (5 bases). The CDR3 totals 16 residues. V dropped 0 bases and J dropped 2 bases, with 13 bases sitting between them. Germline loops: CDR1 MGHRA, CDR2 YSYEKL. The CDR3 loop is CASSQDTDSLNYGYTF. The CDR3 coding sequence is TGCGCCAGCAGCCAAGATACAGACAGCCTGAACTATGGCTACACCTTC.

V gene TRBV7-6 combines with J gene TRBJ2-5; D gene ambiguous. Germline V CDR1 and CDR2: SGHVS, FNYEAQ. The CDR3 loop spans 12 amino acids. V lost 4 bases, J lost 6 bases, and 9 bases lay in between. As DNA, the CDR3 is TGTGCCAGCAGCTCCCTGGGGAAGACCCAGTACTTC. Its translation is CASSSLGKTQYF.

In this sample, this clonotype turned up a few times. The chain joins TRBV7-7 to TRBJ2-1; 12 nucleotides agree with TRBD2. Trimming cost V 1 base and J 8 bases; bases outside gene matches: 0. Germline V gene data show CDR1 as SSHAT and CDR2 as FNYEAQ (reference sequence). This CDR3 contains 14 residues. The DNA of the CDR3 is TGTGCCAGCAGCTTAGGGACTAGCGGGGATGAGCAGTTCTTC. This codes for CASSLGTSGDEQFF.

CDR3 protein: CASSRDDGYTF. CDR3 nucleotides: TGTGCCAGCAGCCGGGACGATGGCTACACCTTC. The V and J genes are TRBV3-1 and TRBJ1-2; D is perhaps TRBD1 (5 bases). V was clipped by 4 bases and J by 6 bases, with 6 bases between them. From germline, CDR1 is LGHDT and CDR2 YNNKEL (reference sequence). This CDR3 comprises 11 residues.

This clonotype was counted between two and nine times. This rearrangement joins TRBV12-3 or TRBV12-4 to TRBJ2-1; D gene unclear. V was shortened by 6 bases and J by 10 bases, with 10 bases between the two germline ends. The CDR3 is 11 amino acids. This CDR3 reads CASSPTTEQFF. DNA for the CDR3: TGTGCCAGCAGCCCAACCACCGAGCAGTTCTTC.